This entry features one T cell receptor beta chain sequence. The antigen is undetermined. Germline loops: CDR1 SGHVS, CDR2 FQNEAQ. The junction had 5 bases not matched to a gene; V was cut back by 2 bases and J by 0 bases. This CDR3 spans 18 amino acids. This was a deep-level run. Data came from immunoSEQ multiplex PCR; TCRdb stores just in-frame clones and leaves some out. The table records roughly 600,000 clones, 95% to 98% of them present only once. The data belong to a study of shared clonotypes between healthy human individuals. Positively selected for CCR7, the CD45RO-negative cells used as naive CD8 cells excluded terminally differentiated effector memory CD45RA+ cells. Study-level findings and limits: In this cohort, only blood was sampled, and tissue repertoires likely differ.

J is TRBJ1-4 and V is TRBV7-8; 11 bases fit TRBD1. The receptor was isolated from a man aged 30 to 45 in good health. The source material was naive CD8+ T cells sorted from blood. CDR3 sequence reads: CASSLPRTGGTTNEKLFF. The CDR3 DNA follows: TGTGCCAGCAGCTTACCCCGGACAGGGGGCACAACTAATGAAAAACTGTTTTTT. The full variable domain, its missing parts supplied by reference TRBV7-8 and TRBJ1-4, is GAGVSQSPRYKVAKRGQDVALRCDPISGHVSLFWYQQALGQGPEFLTYFQNEAQLDKSGLPSDRFFAERPEGSVSTLKIQRTQQEDSAVYLCASSLPRTGGTTNEKLFFGSGTQLSVL.